This TCR beta chain emerged from a study of blood T cell repertoires in COVID-19. As processed by the authors: Amplification of reference gene primers was used by the study to estimate nucleated cell counts. Produced via immunoSEQ multiplex PCR; TCRdb's table is partial and in-frame only. For V, J and clone size, that table is used; D and trimming come from the DNA. The table has 100,000 to 130,000 clones, roughly 88% seen once. This clone came up once. V shed 4 bases, J shed 7 bases, and the junction held 11 bases outside the gene matches. The length of the CDR3 is 16 residues. From germline, CDR1 is SGHTA and CDR2 FQGNSA.

The origin of this receptor is a human donor in a cohort sampled during active COVID-19. Sequencing used peripheral blood. V is TRBV7-2 and J is TRBJ2-2; 8 bases line up with TRBD2. CDR3 amino acids: CASSSLAGGPGGELFF. The CDR3 region has the DNA TGTGCCAGCAGCTCGCTCGCGGGGGGCCCTGGCGGGGAGCTGTTTTTT. Full variable domain (rest looked up from reference TRBV7-2 and TRBJ2-2): GAGVSQSPSNKVTEKGKDVELRCDPISGHTALYWYRQSLGQGLEFLIYFQGNSAPDKSGLPSDRFSAERTGGSVSTLTIQRTQQEDSAVYLCASSSLAGGPGGELFFGEGSRLTVL.